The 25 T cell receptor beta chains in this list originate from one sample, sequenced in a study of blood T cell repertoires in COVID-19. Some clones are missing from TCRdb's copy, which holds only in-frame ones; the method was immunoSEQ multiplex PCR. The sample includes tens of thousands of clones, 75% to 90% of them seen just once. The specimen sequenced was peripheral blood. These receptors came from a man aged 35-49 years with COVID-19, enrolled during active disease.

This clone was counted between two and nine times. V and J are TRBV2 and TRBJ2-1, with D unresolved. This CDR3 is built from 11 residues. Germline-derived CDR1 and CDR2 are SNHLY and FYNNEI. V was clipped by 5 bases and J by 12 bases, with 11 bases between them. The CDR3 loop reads CASSYVRLQFF. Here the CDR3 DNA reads TGTGCCAGCAGTTACGTGAGGCTGCAGTTCTTC.

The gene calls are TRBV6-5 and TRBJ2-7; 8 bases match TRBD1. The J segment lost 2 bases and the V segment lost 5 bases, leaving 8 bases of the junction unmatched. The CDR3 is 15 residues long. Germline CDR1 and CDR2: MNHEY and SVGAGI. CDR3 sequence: CASSRTGQGAYEQYF. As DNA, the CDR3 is TGTGCCAGCAGTCGCACCGGACAGGGAGCCTACGAGCAGTACTTC.

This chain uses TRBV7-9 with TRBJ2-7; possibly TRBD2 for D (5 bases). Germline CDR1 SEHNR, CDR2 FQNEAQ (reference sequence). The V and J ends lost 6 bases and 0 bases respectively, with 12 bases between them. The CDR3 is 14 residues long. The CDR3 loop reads CASREASSSYEQYF. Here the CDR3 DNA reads TGTGCCAGCAGGGAGGCTTCCAGCTCCTACGAGCAGTACTTC.

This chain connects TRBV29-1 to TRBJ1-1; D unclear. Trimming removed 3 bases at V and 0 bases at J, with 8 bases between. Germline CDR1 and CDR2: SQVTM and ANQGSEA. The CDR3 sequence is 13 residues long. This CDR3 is CSVEGGMNTEAFF. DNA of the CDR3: TGCAGCGTTGAGGGCGGGATGAACACTGAAGCTTTCTTT.

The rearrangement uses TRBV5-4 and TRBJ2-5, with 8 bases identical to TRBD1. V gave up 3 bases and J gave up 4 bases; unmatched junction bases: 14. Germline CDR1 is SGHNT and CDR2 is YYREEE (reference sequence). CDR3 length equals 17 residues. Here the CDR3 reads CASSSPGQAGIGETQYF. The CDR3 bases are TGTGCCAGCAGCTCGCCGGGACAGGCAGGTATCGGAGAGACCCAGTACTTC.

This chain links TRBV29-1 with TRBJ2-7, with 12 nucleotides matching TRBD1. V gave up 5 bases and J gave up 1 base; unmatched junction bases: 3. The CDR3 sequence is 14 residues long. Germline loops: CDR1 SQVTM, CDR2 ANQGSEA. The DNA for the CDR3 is TGCAGCGTTCTGGGACAGGGGGCATCCTACGAGCAGTACTTC. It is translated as CSVLGQGASYEQYF.

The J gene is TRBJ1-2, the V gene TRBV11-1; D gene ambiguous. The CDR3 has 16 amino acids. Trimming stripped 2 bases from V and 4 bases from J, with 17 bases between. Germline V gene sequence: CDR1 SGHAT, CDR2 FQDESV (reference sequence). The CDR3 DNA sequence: TGTGCCAGCAGCTTACGTCCGGGAGGCCTCCCCTATGGCTACACCTTC. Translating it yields CASSLRPGGLPYGYTF.

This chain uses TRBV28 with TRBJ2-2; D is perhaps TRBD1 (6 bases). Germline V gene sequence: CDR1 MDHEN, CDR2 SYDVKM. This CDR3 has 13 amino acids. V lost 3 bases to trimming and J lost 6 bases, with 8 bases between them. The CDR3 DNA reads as TGTGCCAGCAGTTTTTCAGGGGCCGGGGAGCTGTTTTTT. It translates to CASSFSGAGELFF.

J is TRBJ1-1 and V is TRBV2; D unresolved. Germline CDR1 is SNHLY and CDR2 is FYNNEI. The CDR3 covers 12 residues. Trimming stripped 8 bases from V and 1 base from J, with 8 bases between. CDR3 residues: CASRTPNTEAFF. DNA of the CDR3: TGTGCCAGCCGTACACCGAACACTGAAGCTTTCTTT.

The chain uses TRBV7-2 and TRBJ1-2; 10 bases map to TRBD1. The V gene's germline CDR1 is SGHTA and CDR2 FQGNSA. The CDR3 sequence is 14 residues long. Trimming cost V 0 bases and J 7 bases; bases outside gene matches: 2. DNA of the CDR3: TGTGCCAGCAGCTTAGCCGGGACAGGGGTTGGCTACACCTTC. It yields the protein CASSLAGTGVGYTF.

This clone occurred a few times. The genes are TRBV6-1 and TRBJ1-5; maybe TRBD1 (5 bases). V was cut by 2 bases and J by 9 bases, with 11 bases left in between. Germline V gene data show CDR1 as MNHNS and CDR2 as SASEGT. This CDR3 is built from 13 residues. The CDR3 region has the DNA TGTGCCAGCAGTGAATCCCAAAGGGGGCCCCAGCATTTT. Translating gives CASSESQRGPQHF.

CDR3 DNA: TGTGCCATCAGTGGGACTAGCGGGGGGGGAACCGGGGAGCTGTTTTTT. It is translated as CAISGTSGGGTGELFF. The chain has TRBV10-3 and TRBJ2-2; 15 bases map to TRBD2. The CDR3 is 16 amino acids. The J segment lost 5 bases and the V segment lost 4 bases, leaving 2 bases of the junction unmatched. The germline V gene has CDR1 ENHRY and CDR2 SYGVKD.

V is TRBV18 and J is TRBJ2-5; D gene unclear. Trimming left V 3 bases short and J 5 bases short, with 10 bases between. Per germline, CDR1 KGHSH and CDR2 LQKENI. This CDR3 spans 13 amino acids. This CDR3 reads CASSPESRETQYF. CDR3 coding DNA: TGTGCCAGCTCACCCGAGAGTCGGGAGACCCAGTACTTC.

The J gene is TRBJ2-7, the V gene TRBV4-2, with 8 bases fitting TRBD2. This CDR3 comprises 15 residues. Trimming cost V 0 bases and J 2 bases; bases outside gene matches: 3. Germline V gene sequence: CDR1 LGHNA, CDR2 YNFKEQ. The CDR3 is CASSQERGAAYEQYF. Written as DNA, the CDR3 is TGTGCCAGCAGCCAAGAGCGGGGGGCCGCCTACGAGCAGTACTTC.

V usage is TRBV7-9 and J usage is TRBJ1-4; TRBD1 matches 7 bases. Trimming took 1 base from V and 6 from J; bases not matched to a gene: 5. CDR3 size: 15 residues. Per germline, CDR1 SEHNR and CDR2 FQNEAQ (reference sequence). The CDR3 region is CASSLDDRADEKLFF. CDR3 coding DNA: TGTGCCAGCAGCTTAGATGACAGGGCGGATGAAAAACTGTTTTTT.

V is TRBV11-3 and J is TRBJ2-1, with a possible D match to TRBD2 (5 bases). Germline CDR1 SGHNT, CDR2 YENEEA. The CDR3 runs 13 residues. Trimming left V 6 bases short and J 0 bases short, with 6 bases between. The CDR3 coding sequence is TGTGCCAGCAGTAGCGCCTCCTACAATGAGCAGTTCTTC. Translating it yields CASSSASYNEQFF.

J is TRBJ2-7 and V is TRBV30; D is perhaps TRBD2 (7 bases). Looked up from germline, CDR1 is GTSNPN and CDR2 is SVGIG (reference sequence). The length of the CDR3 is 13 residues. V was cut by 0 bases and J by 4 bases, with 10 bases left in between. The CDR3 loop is CAWSVGGGYEQYF. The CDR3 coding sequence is TGTGCCTGGAGTGTAGGGGGGGGTTACGAGCAGTACTTC.

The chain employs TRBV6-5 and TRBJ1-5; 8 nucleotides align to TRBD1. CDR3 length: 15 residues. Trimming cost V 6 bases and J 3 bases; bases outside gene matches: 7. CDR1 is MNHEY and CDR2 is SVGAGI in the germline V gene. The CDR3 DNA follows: TGTGCCAGCAGACCGGACAGGGTGGACAATCAGCCCCAGCATTTT. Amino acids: CASRPDRVDNQPQHF.

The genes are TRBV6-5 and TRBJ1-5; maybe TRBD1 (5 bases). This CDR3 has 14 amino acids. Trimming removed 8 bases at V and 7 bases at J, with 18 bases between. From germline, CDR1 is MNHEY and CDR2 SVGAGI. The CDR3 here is CASRTKDQVQPQHF. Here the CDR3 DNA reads TGTGCCAGCCGGACAAAAGACCAGGTGCAGCCCCAGCATTTT.

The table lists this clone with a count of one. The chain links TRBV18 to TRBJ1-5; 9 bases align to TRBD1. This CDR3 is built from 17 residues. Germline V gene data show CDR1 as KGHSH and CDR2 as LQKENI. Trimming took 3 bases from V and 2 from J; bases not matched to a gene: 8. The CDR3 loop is CASSPTGGIRRNQPQHF. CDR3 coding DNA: TGTGCCAGCTCACCTACAGGGGGCATTCGTCGCAATCAGCCCCAGCATTTT. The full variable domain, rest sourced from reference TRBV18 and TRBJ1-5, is NAGVMQNPRHLVRRRGQEARLRCSPMKGHSHVYWYRQLPEEGLKFMVYLQKENIIDESGMPKERFSAEFPKEGPSILRIQQVVRGDSAAYFCASSPTGGIRRNQPQHFGDGTRLSIL.

In DNA, the CDR3 is TGTGCCAGCAGCCTGATAATGACCTCGACAGGGACCACTGAAGCTTTCTTT. Protein sequence: CASSLIMTSTGTTEAFF. The genes are TRBV5-8 and TRBJ1-1; 7 bases are a match to TRBD1. The V segment lost 4 bases and the J segment 4 bases; nucleotides outside the gene matches: 16. The CDR3 is 17 residues long. Germline assignment: CDR1 SGHTS and CDR2 YDEGEE.

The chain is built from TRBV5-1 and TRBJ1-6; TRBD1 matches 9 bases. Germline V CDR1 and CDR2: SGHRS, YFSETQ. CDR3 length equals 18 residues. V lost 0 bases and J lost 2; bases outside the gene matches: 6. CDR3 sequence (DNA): TGCGCCAGCAGCTTGGCCGGGACAGGGAAGCCCTATAATTCACCCCTCCACTTT. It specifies CASSLAGTGKPYNSPLHF.

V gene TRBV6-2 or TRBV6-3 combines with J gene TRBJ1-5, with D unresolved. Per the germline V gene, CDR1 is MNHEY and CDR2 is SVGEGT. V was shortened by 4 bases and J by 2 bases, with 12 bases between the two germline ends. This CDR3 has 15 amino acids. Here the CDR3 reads CASSSHTAGNQPQHF. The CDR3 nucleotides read TGTGCCAGCAGTTCACACACTGCGGGCAATCAGCCCCAGCATTTT.

CDR3 loop: CASSVPGQGDSPLHF. CDR3 nucleotide sequence: TGTGCCAGCAGCGTGCCGGGACAGGGGGATTCACCCCTCCACTTT. The chain uses TRBV3-1 (or the pseudogene TRBV3-2) and TRBJ1-6; the match to TRBD1 covers 11 bases. Unmatched junction bases numbered 5, after V lost 5 bases and J lost 8 bases. Germline V gene data show CDR1 as LGHDT and CDR2 as YNNKEL (reference sequence). The CDR3 has 15 residues.

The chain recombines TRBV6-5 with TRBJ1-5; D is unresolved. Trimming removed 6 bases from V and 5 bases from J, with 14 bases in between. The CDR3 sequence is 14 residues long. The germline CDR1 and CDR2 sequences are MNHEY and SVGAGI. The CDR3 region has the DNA TGTGCCAGCAGCGGCGCGAGGGAGGATCAGCCCCAGCATTTT. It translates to CASSGAREDQPQHF.